This TCR beta chain was found in a study of immune cell composition in non-small cell lung cancer. About the study: Lung adenocarcinoma or squamous carcinoma made up most tumours.

In regard to this clone: The antigen is not known.

Normal lung was sampled as far from the tumour as possible, at least 3 cm. The CDR3 extends over 13 amino acids. Germline-derived CDR1 and CDR2 are ENHRY and SYGVKD. V lost 7 bases and J lost 3; bases outside the gene matches: 6. The repertoire was sequenced with immunoSEQ multiplex PCR; TCRdb's copy has only in-frame clones and lacks some. The sample shows over 6,000 clones, 84% of them seen only once. Study-wide results and limits: Squamous carcinomas (75%) more often had tumour-associated clones >0.5% than adenocarcinomas (around 33%).

The chain recombines TRBV10-3 with TRBJ2-7; 7 positions agree with TRBD1. The sample taken for sequencing was non-adjacent lung tissue. This TCR came from a human donor with non-small cell lung cancer. CDR3 amino acids: CAITRDSNYEQYF. CDR3 coding DNA: TGTGCCATCACCCGGGACAGCAACTACGAGCAGTACTTC.